This TCR beta chain appears in the sequencing data of a study of CD8 T cells in Susac syndrome. Whole-study findings and limits: The study's TCR sequencing and HLA analysis covered a relatively small number of individuals, and the study acknowledged this.

Relapsing-remitting disease, either stable or active, was present in the multiple sclerosis controls, who were treatment-naive patients. The CD8+ and CD4+ T cells were isolated magnetically using a negative isolation approach, whereas the TEMRA cells were enriched by FACS. Roughly 0.45 to 1 ug RNA was reverse transcribed with random hexamers. An immunoSEQ multiplex PCR generated amplified TCR beta CDR3 products spanning 54 Vbeta and 13 Jbeta. Each CDR3 protein gets one entry after TCRdb re-called the immunoSEQ multiplex PCR reads with MiXCR. The sample carries 250,000 to 350,000 distinct CDR3 sequences, 90% to 95% recorded once. Germline-derived CDR1 and CDR2 are SEHNR and FQNEAQ (reference sequence). V lost 5 bases, J lost 6 bases, and 16 bases lay in between. The CDR3 extends over 14 amino acids. With respect to this clonotype: What it recognizes is unknown.

The TCR originated in a human donor with multiple sclerosis. Sequencing was performed on CD4+ T cells from PBMCs. The rearrangement uses TRBV7-9 and TRBJ1-2, with a possible D match to TRBD1 (5 bases). The CDR3: CASSLRESVDGYTF. CDR3 nucleotide sequence: TGTGCCAGCAGCCTCAGGGAGTCAGTGGATGGCTACACCTTC.